The source of this T cell receptor (beta chain) is a study of blood T cell repertoires in COVID-19. Turning to the study itself: COVID-19 samples collected from the United States, Italy and Spain covered acute and convalescent phases.

Germline lookup yields CDR1 KGHSH and CDR2 LQKENI. The CDR3 runs to 17 residues. V was pared by 3 bases and J by 0 bases, with 12 bases between. Per the original data handling: Amplification from reference gene primers served as the basis for estimated nucleated cell counts. Sequencing used immunoSEQ multiplex PCR; TCRdb keeps in-frame clones, though not all of them. That table is the source of V, J and clone size, and D and trimming were worked out from the DNA. The sample carries 300,000 to 450,000 clones, 81% recorded once. The specimen sequenced was peripheral blood. The TCR originated in a human donor with acute or convalescent COVID-19. The donor label of this sample is uncertain. This sequence joins TRBV18 and TRBJ2-6; D is possibly TRBD1 (5 bases). CDR3 DNA: TGTGCCAGCTCACCCCTAGACAGCTACTCTGGGGCCAACGTCCTGACTTTC. This codes for CASSPLDSYSGANVLTF.